A selection of T cell receptor beta chains follows, all from one sample in a study of T cells in Graves' hyperthyroidism and ophthalmopathy. TCRdb fed the multiplex PCR reads into MiXCR, producing one record per CDR3 protein. The sample lists 600,000 to 650,000 distinct CDR3 sequences; roughly 17% were seen once. Sample: blood. These receptors were obtained from a woman aged 30 to 39 with Graves' hyperthyroidism. Each CDR3 is given with its conserved first and last residue. Each record gives: J gene, clone size, V gene, D gene, CDR3 DNA, CDR3 protein. A D gene is named only where the DNA matches it firmly. For some rows the clone size is stated as once, few or many, or as a class when expanded; others skip it.

>TRBJ2-7|many|TRBV7-9|NA
TGTGCCAGCAGCCCCTTGGATGTATACGAGCAGTACTTC
CASSPLDVYEQYF
>TRBJ2-3|few|TRBV7-3|TRBD2
TGTGCCAGCAGCCCAATGACTAGCGGGGTGAGCACAGATACGCAGTATTTT
CASSPMTSGVSTDTQYF
>TRBJ1-5|NA|TRBV5-1|NA
TGCGCCAGCAGCCCGACGGTTCTTAGCAATCAGCCCCAGCATTTT
CASSPTVLSNQPQHF
>TRBJ2-4|few|TRBV13|NA
TGTGCCAGCAGCCCCCCTACTAAAAACATTCAGTACTTC
CASSPPTKNIQYF
>TRBJ2-3|many|TRBV28|TRBD1
TGTGCCAGCAGTACCGGGACAGGGGTAAATACGCAGTATTTT
CASSTGTGVNTQYF
>TRBJ2-1|NA|TRBV12-5|NA
TGTGCTAGTGGTTTCGGGGGCAAGTACGAGCAGTTCTTC
CASGFGGKYEQFF
>TRBJ2-1|many|TRBV12-3/TRBV12-4|TRBD2
TGTGCCAGCAGGGGACTAGCGGGAGTGTCCAATGAGCAGTTCTTC
CASRGLAGVSNEQFF
>TRBJ2-3|NA|TRBV6-1|NA
TGTGCCAGCAGTGACCTGACAGTCTGGGTTCCAGATACGCAGTATTTT
CASSDLTVWVPDTQYF
>TRBJ2-7|NA|TRBV12-3/TRBV12-4|NA
TGTGCCAGCAGTTTTTCGGGGGTGCCTTGGGAGCAGTACTTC
CASSFSGVPWEQYF
>TRBJ2-5|NA|TRBV12-3/TRBV12-4|TRBD1
TGTGCCAGCAGTTTAAGGGGACAGGGGGGAGAGACCCAGTACTTC
CASSLRGQGGETQYF
>TRBJ2-5|NA|TRBV20-1|TRBD2
TGCAGTGCTAGAGGGACTAGCAATTACGAGACCCAGTACTTC
CSARGTSNYETQYF
>TRBJ1-5|many|TRBV27|NA
TGTGCCAGCGGACTCACCACCAATCAGCCCCAGCATTTT
CASGLTTNQPQHF
>TRBJ1-5|few|TRBV12-5|NA
TGTGCTAGTGGTTTGACGTTTACAGTTGGCAATCAGCCCCAGCATTTT
CASGLTFTVGNQPQHF
>TRBJ2-7|many|TRBV2|TRBD2
TGTGCCAGCAGTGCGCTAGCGGGAGTACCTGACGAGCAGTACTTC
CASSALAGVPDEQYF
>TRBJ2-1|many|TRBV20-1|TRBD2
TGCAGTGCTAGATTTGCCGGACTAGACGCCTACAATGAGCAGTTCTTC
CSARFAGLDAYNEQFF
>TRBJ2-7|few|TRBV5-1|TRBD2
TGCGCCAGCAGCTTCCTGGGGGGGAACTCCTACGAGCAGTACTTC
CASSFLGGNSYEQYF
>TRBJ2-7|many|TRBV27|NA
TGTGCCAGCAGTTTAATGGCGGGGATCTCCTACGAGCAGTACTTC
CASSLMAGISYEQYF